Below, 5 T cell receptor beta chains from the same sample are listed, as sequenced in a study of cytomegalovirus exposure and HLA in healthy donors. The PCR had 60 Vbeta and 13 Jbeta primers. Produced via immunoSEQ multiplex PCR; TCRdb's table is partial and in-frame only. The data contain 200,000 or so clones, 82% of them seen just once; the ten biggest clones take up about 0.092%. The source material was PBMCs. The source is a boy younger than 10 in good health and CMV-seronegative.

The chain has TRBV12-5 and TRBJ1-3; 8 nucleotides line up with TRBD1. Germline V CDR1 and CDR2: LGHNT, FRNRAP. This CDR3 is built from 18 residues. The ends lost 0 bases at V and 4 bases at J; junction bases unmatched: 11. Written as DNA, the CDR3 is TGTGCTAGTGGTTTGGTTGACTGGACAGGGAAGGAAGGAAACACCATATATTTT. Translating it yields CASGLVDWTGKEGNTIYF.

The V call is TRBV7-2, the J call TRBJ2-7; D gene uncertain. V was clipped by 0 bases and J by 6 bases, with 6 bases between them. CDR3 size: 12 residues. CDR1 SGHTA and CDR2 FQGNSA come from the germline V gene. CDR3 sequence: CASSLARSEQYF. The DNA for the CDR3 is TGTGCCAGCAGCTTAGCGAGGTCCGAGCAGTACTTC.

The CDR3 sequence: CASSHSSGGTDTQYF. CDR3 bases: TGTGCCAGCAGCCACTCCAGCGGGGGCACAGATACGCAGTATTTT. V usage is TRBV6-5 and J usage is TRBJ2-3; 7 nucleotides match TRBD2. The CDR3 loop spans 15 amino acids. J lost 1 base, V lost 6 bases, and 7 bases had no gene match. Germline CDR1 MNHEY, CDR2 SVGAGI.

V and J are TRBV7-8 and TRBJ2-7, with 10 bases lining up with TRBD2. The CDR3 covers 14 residues. With V trimmed by 6 bases and J by 4 bases, 6 bases remained unmatched. Germline V CDR1 and CDR2: SGHVS, FQNEAQ. CDR3 nucleotide sequence: TGTGCCAGCAGTCCTAGCGGGGGCTTTTACGAGCAGTACTTC. Protein product: CASSPSGGFYEQYF.

This clone has only a few counts. The V gene is TRBV4-3, the J gene TRBJ2-2, with 10 bases matching TRBD2. Germline V gene lookup returns CDR1 LGHNA and CDR2 YSLEER. CDR3 length equals 18 residues. V lost 0 bases to trimming and J lost 4 bases; unmatched junction nucleotides: 8. The DNA for the CDR3 is TGCGCCAGCAGCCAAGATCGGAGCGGGGGGGCCGGCACCGGGGAGCTGTTTTTT. It codes for CASSQDRSGGAGTGELFF.